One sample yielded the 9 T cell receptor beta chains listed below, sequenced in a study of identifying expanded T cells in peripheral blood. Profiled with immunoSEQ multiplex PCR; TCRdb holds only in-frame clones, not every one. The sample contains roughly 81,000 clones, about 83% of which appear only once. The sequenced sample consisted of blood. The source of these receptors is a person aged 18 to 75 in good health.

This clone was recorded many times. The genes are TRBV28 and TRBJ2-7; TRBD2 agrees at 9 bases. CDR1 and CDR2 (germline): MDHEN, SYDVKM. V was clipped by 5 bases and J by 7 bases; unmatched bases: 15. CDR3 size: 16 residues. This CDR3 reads CASSTLLAGGPGEQYF. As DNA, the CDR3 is TGTGCCAGCAGTACCCTTCTGGCGGGAGGGCCGGGGGAGCAGTACTTC.

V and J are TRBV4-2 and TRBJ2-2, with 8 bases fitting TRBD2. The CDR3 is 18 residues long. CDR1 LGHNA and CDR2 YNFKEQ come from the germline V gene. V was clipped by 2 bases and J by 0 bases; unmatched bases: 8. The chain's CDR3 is CASSQPVAGTSNTGELFF. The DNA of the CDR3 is TGTGCCAGCAGCCAACCCGTAGCGGGAACCTCGAACACCGGGGAGCTGTTTTTT.

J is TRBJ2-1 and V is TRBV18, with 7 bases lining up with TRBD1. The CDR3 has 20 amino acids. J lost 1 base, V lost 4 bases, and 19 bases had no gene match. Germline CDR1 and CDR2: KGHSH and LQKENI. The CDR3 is CASSLLPTGSVDLSYNEQFF. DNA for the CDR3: TGTGCCAGCTCACTACTGCCGACAGGGTCGGTCGATTTGTCCTACAATGAGCAGTTCTTC.

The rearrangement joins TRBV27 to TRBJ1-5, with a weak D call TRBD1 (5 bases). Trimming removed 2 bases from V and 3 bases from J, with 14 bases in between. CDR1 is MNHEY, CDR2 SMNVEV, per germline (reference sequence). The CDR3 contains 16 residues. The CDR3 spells CASSLLSWGTNQPQHF. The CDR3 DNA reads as TGTGCCAGCAGTTTACTCTCCTGGGGGACCAATCAGCCCCAGCATTTT.

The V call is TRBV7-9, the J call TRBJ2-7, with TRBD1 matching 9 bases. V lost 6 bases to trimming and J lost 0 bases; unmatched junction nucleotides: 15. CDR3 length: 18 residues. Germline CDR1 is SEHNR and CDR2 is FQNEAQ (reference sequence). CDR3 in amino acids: CASSPGQGGQGFSYEQYF. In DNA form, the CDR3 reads TGTGCCAGCAGTCCGGGACAGGGAGGTCAGGGATTCTCCTACGAGCAGTACTTC.

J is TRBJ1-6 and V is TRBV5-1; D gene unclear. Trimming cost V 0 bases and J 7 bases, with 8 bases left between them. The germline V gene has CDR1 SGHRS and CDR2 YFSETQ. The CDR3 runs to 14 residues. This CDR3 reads CASSLEHYNSPLHF. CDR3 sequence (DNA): TGCGCCAGCAGCTTGGAGCATTACAATTCACCCCTCCACTTT.

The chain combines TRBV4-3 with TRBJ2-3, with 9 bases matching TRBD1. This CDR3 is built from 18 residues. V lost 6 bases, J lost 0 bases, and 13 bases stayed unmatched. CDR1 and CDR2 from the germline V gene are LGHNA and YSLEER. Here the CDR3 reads CASSSRQGVRLSTDTQYF. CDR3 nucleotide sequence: TGCGCCAGCAGTTCCCGACAGGGGGTCCGACTAAGCACAGATACGCAGTATTTT.

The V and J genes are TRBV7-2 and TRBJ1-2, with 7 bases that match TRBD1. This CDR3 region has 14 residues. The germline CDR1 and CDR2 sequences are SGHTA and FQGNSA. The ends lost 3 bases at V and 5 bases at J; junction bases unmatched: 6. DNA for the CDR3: TGTGCCAGCAGCTTGGGACAGCGCGTATATGGCTACACCTTC. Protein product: CASSLGQRVYGYTF.

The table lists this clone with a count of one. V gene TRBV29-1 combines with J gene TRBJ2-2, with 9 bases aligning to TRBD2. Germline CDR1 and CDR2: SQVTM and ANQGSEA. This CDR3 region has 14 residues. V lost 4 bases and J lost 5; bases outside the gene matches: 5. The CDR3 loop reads CSVVWLAGTGELFF. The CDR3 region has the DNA TGCAGCGTTGTCTGGCTAGCGGGGACCGGGGAGCTGTTTTTT.